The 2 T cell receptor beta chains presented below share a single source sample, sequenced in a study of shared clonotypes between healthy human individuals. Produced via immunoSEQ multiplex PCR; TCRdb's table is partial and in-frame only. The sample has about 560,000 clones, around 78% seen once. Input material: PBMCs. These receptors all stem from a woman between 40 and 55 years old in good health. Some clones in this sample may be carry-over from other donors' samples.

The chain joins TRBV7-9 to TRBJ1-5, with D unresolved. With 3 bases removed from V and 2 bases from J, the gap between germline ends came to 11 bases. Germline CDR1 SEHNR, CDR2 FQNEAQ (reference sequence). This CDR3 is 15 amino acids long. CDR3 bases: TGTGCCAGCAGCTTTGGGTCCTCCGGCAATCAGCCCCAGCATTTT. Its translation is CASSFGSSGNQPQHF.

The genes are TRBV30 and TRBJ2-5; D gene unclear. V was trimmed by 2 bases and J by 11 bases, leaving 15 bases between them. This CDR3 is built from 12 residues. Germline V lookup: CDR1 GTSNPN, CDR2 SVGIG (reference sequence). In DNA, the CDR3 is TGTGCCTGGAGTCCTGGGAAAAAGGGACAGTACTTC. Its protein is CAWSPGKKGQYF.